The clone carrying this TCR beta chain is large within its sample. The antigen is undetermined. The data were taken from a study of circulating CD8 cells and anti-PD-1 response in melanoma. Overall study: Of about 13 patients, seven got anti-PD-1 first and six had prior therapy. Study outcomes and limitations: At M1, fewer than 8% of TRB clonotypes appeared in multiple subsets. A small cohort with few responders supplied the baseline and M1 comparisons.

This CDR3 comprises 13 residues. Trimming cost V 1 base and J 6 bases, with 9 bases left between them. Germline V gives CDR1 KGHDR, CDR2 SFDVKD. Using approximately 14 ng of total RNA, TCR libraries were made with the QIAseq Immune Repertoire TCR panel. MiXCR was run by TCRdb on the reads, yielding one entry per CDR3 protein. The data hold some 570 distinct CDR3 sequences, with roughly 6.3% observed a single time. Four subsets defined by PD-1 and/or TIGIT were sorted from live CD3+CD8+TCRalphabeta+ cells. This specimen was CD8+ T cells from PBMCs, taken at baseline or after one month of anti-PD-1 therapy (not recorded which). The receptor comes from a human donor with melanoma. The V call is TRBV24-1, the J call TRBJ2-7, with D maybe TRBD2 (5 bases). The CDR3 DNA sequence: TGTGCCACCAGTGATTTTTCTAGCCCCGAGCAGTACTTC. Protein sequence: CATSDFSSPEQYF.